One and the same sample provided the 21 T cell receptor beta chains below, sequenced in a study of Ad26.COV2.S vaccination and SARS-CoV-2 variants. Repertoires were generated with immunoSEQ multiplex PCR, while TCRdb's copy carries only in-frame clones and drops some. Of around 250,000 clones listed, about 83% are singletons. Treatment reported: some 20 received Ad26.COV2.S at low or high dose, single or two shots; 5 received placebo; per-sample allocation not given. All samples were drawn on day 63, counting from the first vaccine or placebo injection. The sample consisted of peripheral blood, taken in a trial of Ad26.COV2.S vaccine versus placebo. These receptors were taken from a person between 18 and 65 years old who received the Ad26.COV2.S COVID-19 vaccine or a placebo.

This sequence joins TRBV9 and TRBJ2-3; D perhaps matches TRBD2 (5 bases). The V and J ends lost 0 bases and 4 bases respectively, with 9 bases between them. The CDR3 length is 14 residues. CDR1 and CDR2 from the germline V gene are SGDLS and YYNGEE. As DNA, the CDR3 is TGTGCCAGCAGCGTAGATCAGAGGGCAGATACGCAGTATTTT. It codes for CASSVDQRADTQYF. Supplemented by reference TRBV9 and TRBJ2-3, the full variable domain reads DSGVTQTPKHLITATGQRVTLRCSPRSGDLSVYWYQQSLDQGLQFLIQYYNGEERAKGNILERFSAQQFPDLHSELNLSSLELGDSALYFCASSVDQRADTQYFGPGTRLTVL.

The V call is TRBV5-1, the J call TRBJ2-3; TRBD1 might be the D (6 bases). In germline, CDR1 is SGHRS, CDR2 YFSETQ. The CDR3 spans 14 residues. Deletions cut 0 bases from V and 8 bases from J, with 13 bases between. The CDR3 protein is CASSLVGGSGTQYF. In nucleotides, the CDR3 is TGCGCCAGCAGCTTGGTAGGGGGAAGTGGTACGCAGTATTTT.

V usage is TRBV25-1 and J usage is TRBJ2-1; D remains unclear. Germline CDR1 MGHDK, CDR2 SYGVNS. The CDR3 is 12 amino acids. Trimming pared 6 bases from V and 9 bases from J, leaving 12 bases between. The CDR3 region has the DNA TGTGCCAGCAGCCCCTTTTGGGGTGAGCAGTTCTTC. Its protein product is CASSPFWGEQFF.

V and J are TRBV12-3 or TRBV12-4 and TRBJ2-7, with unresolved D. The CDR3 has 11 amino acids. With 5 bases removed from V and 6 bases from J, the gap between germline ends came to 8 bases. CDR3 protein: CASSPPPEQYV. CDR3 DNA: TGTGCCAGCAGTCCTCCTCCCGAGCAGTACGTC.

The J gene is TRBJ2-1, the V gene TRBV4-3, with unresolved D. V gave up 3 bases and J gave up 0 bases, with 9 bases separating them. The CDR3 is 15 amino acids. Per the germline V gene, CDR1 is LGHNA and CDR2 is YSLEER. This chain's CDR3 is CASSHRAGSYNEQFF. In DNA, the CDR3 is TGCGCCAGCAGCCATAGGGCAGGCTCCTACAATGAGCAGTTCTTC.

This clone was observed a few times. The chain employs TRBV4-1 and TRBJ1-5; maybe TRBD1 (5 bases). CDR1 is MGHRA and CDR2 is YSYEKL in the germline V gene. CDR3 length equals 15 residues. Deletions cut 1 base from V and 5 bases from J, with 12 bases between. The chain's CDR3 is CASSQGLWGYQPQHF. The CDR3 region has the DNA TGCGCCAGCAGCCAAGGACTTTGGGGCTATCAGCCCCAGCATTTT.

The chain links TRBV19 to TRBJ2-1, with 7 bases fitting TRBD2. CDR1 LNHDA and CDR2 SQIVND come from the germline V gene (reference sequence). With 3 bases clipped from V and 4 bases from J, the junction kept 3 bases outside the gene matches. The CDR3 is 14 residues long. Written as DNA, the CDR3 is TGTGCCAGTAGTATGGGGGGGAGTTACAATGAGCAGTTCTTC. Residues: CASSMGGSYNEQFF.

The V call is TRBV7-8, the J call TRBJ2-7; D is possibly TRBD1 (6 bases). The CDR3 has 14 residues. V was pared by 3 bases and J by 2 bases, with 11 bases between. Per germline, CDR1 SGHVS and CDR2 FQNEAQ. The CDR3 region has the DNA TGTGCCAGCAGCTTTAACAGGGCACCCTACGAGCAGTACGTC. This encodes CASSFNRAPYEQYV.

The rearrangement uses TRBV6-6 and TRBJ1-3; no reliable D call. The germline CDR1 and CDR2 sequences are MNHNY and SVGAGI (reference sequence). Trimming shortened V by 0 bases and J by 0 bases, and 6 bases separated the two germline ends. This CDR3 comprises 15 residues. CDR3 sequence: CASSYSTDSGNTIYF. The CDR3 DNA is TGTGCCAGCAGTTACTCGACTGACTCTGGAAACACCATATATTTT.

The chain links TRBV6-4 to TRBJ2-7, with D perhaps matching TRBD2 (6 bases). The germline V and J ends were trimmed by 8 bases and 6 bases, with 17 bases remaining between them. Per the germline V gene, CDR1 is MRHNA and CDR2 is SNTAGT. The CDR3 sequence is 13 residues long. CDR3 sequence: CASGRLRDSEQYF. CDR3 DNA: TGTGCCAGCGGGAGACTGCGGGATAGCGAGCAGTACTTC.

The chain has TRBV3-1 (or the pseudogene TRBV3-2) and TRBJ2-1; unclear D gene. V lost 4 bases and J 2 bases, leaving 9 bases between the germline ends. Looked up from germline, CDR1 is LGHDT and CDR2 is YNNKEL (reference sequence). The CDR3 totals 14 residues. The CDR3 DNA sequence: TGTGCCAGCAGCCCTGCCGGTGCCTACAATGAGCAGTTCTTC. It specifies CASSPAGAYNEQFF.

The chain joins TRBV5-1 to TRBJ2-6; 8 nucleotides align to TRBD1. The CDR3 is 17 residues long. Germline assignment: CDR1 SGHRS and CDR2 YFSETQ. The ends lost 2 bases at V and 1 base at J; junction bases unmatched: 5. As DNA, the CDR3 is TGCGCCAGCAGCTTCAGGGGGCGCCCATCTGGGGCCAACGTCCTGACTTTC. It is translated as CASSFRGRPSGANVLTF.

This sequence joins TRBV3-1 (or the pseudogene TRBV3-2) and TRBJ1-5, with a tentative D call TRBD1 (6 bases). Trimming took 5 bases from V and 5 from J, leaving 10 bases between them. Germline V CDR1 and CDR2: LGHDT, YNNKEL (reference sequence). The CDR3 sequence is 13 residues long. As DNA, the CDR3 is TGTGCCAGCAGCAAACGACAGGATCAGCCCCAGCATTTT. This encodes CASSKRQDQPQHF.

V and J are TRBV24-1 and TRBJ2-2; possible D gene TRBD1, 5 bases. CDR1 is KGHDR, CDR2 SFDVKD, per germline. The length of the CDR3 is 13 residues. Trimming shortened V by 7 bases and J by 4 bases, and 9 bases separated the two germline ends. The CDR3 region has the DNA TGTGCCACCAGGGGGCGCGGCACCGGGGAGCTGTTTTTT. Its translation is CATRGRGTGELFF.

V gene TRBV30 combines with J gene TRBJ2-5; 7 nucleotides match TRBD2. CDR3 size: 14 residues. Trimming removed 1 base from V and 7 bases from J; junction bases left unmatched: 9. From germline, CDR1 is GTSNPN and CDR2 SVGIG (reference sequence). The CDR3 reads CAWSAEGGPGTQYF. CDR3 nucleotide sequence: TGTGCCTGGAGTGCGGAGGGAGGGCCCGGGACCCAGTACTTC.

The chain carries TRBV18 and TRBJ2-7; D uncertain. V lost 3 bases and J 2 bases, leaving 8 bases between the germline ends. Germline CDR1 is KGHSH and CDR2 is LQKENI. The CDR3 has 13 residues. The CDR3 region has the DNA TGTGCCAGCTCACCGGGCAACCCCTACGAGCAGTACGTC. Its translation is CASSPGNPYEQYV.

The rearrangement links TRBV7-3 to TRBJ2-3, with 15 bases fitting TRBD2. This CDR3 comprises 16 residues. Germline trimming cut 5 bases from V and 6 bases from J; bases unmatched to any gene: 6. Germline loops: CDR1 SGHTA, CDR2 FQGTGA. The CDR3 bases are TGTGCCAGCAGCAAGGGACTAGCGGGAGGAGAGGATACGCAGTATTTT. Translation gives CASSKGLAGGEDTQYF.

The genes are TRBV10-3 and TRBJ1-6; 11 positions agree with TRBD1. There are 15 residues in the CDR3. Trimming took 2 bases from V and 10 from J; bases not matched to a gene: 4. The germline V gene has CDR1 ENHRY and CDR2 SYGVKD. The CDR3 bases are TGTGCCATCAGTGAGGTGGGACAGGGGGGATCACCCCTCCACTTT. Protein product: CAISEVGQGGSPLHF.

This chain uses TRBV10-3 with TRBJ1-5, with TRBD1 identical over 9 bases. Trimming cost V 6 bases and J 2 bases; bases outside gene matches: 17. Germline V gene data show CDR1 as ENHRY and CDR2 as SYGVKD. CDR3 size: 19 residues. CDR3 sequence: CAIRHVPGQGRMGNQPQHF. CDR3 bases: TGTGCCATCAGACACGTTCCGGGACAGGGAAGGATGGGCAATCAGCCCCAGCATTTT.

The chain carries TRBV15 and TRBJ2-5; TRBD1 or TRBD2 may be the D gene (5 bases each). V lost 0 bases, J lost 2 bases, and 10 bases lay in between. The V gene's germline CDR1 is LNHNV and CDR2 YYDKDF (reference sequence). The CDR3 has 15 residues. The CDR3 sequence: CATSRDPGRQETQYF. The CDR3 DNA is TGTGCCACCAGCAGAGATCCGGGACGGCAAGAGACCCAGTACTTC.

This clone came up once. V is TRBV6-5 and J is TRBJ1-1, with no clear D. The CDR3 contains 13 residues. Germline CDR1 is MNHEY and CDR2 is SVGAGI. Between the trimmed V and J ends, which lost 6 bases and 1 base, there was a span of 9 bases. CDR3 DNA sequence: TGTGCCAGCAGCTCTTTGAGGAACACTGAAGCTTTCTTT. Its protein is CASSSLRNTEAFF.